Reported below is one TCR beta chain. This entry belongs to a study of blood T cell repertoires in COVID-19. The protocol was immunoSEQ multiplex PCR, while the TCRdb copy is restricted to in-frame clones and leaves out a portion. Of 95,000 to 150,000 clones listed, approximately 87% are singletons. The V gene's germline CDR1 is LNHDA and CDR2 SQIVND (reference sequence). CDR3 length: 13 amino acids. V lost 3 bases and J 6 bases, leaving 11 bases between the germline ends. The J gene is TRBJ1-2, the V gene TRBV19; no clear D gene. The source of this sequence is a man over 45 with acute or convalescent COVID-19. Material: peripheral blood. The DNA of the CDR3 is TGTGCCAGTAGTATGAAGTCGAGTAATGGCTACACCTTC. It translates to CASSMKSSNGYTF.